Below, one T cell receptor (beta chain) is given with its context. The specificity of this receptor is unknown. It has no much larger one-base neighbor in the sample; base qualities were not kept. CDR1 and CDR2 are read off the germline V gene as LGHNT and FRNRAP. The CDR3 holds 14 amino acids from the cysteine to the phenylalanine. Of all the DNA, just the CDR3 is kept, 42 bases in frame from base 1. Using the deep immunoSEQ assay, multiplex PCR amplified TCR CDR3 regions from genomic DNA. Extracted genomic DNA from each cell subset was distributed evenly across all wells of several immunoSEQ 96-well plates, and each plate was treated as a replicate. Each replicate PCR for sorted subsets received about 0.2 ug genomic DNA, equal to tens of thousands of T cell genomes. Purified libraries were quantified with a Qubit 3.0 fluorometer, sized on a Bioanalyzer 2100, and re-quantified with the KAPA Library Quantification kit. Every immunoSEQ 96-well plate was sequenced on a dedicated single-read 150-cycle Illumina NextSeq 550 flow cell. On the authors' methods: Because only junctional sequences without quality scores were contained in the immunoSEQ output, filtering matching that applied to full-length reads could not be performed. Sequences were annotated with PyIR, a Python wrapper for IgBLAST v1.9, and V/J genes and CDR3 were assigned using IMGT germline references. Reads with weak V/J assignments (E-value above 1e-6), missing CDR3, stop codons, out-of-frame junctions, or ambiguous translated residues were removed. V3J clonotypes were defined as sequences sharing the same inferred V gene, J gene, and CDR3 amino acid sequence. Percentage overlap between repertoires was calculated by dividing the number of shared unique clonotypes by the size of the smaller repertoire. Three approaches were used to assess repertoire richness: RTK rarefaction, the Chao1 estimator, and Recon v2.1 estimates of unobserved clonotypes. For all TCRbeta clonotypes obtained by the gDNA method from a few donors, generation probabilities were computed with OLGA. The table comes from immuneACCESS by way of TCRdb, which keeps in-frame sequences with V and J called. Part of the clones is missing from these tables; in studies checked, under half for an unresolved V gene and the rest for unknown reasons. The V and J calls and clone size were taken over from that table, and D and trimming were inferred from the DNA. This sample has millions of clones in its table, and around 95% of those were observed once. 0.13% of the sample rests with the top ten.

The donors were healthy, HIV-negative adults who had no recently reported acute infections or vaccinations. All donors were Caucasian adults living in Nashville, Tennessee, USA. CD4+ T cells were enriched by magnetic negative selection, after which naive cells were positively selected on CD45RA and the negative fraction was taken as the memory subset. Blood was collected by leukapheresis, and PBMCs were isolated by Ficoll-Histopaque density gradient centrifugation and then cryopreserved in liquid nitrogen vapor phase. Analytical flow cytometry was used to check the purity and quantity of each magnetically sorted T cell population. Genomic DNA was isolated from every sorted fraction and measured by UV absorbance on a Nanodrop 2000c. This record comes from a study of shared clonotypes between healthy human individuals (dated by TCRdb to 2019 to 2021). In terms of the full investigation: The cohort comprised a couple of women and three men aged 18 to 49 years. Per donor, three plates each were used for CD4 naive and CD4 memory, two for CD8 naive, and one for CD8 memory. To estimate repertoire size and how much clonotypes are shared between individuals, the study performed deep sequencing of blood TCR repertoires from a few healthy adults. To increase sequencing depth and limit assay-specific biases, TCR repertoire library preparation and sequencing were carried out by different laboratories using diverse techniques. Leukapheresis yielded between about 0.9 and 8.9 billion PBMCs per donor. General findings and caveats noted by the study authors: The genetic and exposure-history diversity represented was limited by the small number of donors. Sharing across a few donors was observed for around 5% of naive CD4, 3.5% of naive CD8, over 2% of memory CD4, and approximately 0.41% of memory CD8 clonotypes. Naive subsets generally had larger estimated clonotype richness than memory subsets. Rarefaction of sorted-subset datasets indicated incomplete sequencing despite the large sequencing depth. Based on pairwise subsampling, the degree of clonotype sharing among donors was expected to be affected by sequencing depth. Compared with non-shared clonotypes, the clonotypes found in all four sorted-subset donors had higher generation probabilities. Sampling was restricted to blood, and TCR repertoires in tissue are likely to differ from TCR repertoires in blood.

The sequenced sample was naive CD4+ T cells sorted from blood. The cell subset or site label, read with the paper, signifies: CD45RA+ positively selected. This clonotype was obtained from a man between 18 and 35 years old in good health. The chain joins TRBV12-5 to TRBJ2-3; a tentative D match to TRBD2 spans 6 bases. The DNA sequence is as follows: TGTGCGACAACCGGATCGGGGGGCACAGATACGCAGTATTTT. Its protein is CATTGSGGTDTQYF.